The 23 T cell receptor beta chains below come from one sample, sequenced in a study of sequential checkpoint blockade in melanoma. The repertoire was sequenced with immunoSEQ multiplex PCR; TCRdb's copy has only in-frame clones and lacks some. This sample has a few thousand clones; approximately 60% occur once, and the top ten carry 20% to 25%. As to treatment: randomized to nivolumab then ipilimumab (arm A) or the reverse (arm B). Sequencing was performed on CD8+ T cells sorted from blood (inferred from file names), taken from a patient given nivolumab and ipilimumab in sequence. The receptors were sampled from a human donor with melanoma.

The CDR3 coding sequence is TGTGCCAGTAGTAGCGGAACCTACGAGCAGTACTTC. This encodes CASSSGTYEQYF. The chain uses TRBV19 and TRBJ2-7; no reliable D call. V was shortened by 4 bases and J by 2 bases, with 6 bases between the two germline ends. The CDR3 spans 12 residues. CDR1 LNHDA and CDR2 SQIVND come from the germline V gene (reference sequence).

A few counts support this clone. This sequence joins TRBV2 and TRBJ2-7; 7 nucleotides agree with TRBD2. The CDR3 sequence is 12 residues long. The junction had 4 bases not matched to a gene; V was cut back by 6 bases and J by 5 bases. Germline V gives CDR1 SNHLY, CDR2 FYNNEI. CDR3 nucleotide sequence: TGTGCCAGCAGCTATCTAGCGGACGAGCAGTACTTC. Its translation: CASSYLADEQYF.

The rearrangement uses TRBV2 and TRBJ1-5; possible D gene TRBD1, 5 bases. This CDR3 is 13 amino acids long. Germline lookup yields CDR1 SNHLY and CDR2 FYNNEI. V gave up 3 bases and J gave up 4 bases, with 7 bases separating them. CDR3: CASSDGGNQPQHF. As DNA, the CDR3 is TGTGCCAGCAGTGACGGGGGGAATCAGCCCCAGCATTTT.

The V and J genes are TRBV2 and TRBJ2-7; 10 bases are a match to TRBD1. Germline values: CDR1 SNHLY, CDR2 FYNNEI. The CDR3 loop spans 14 amino acids. The trim removed 7 bases at V and 6 bases at J, leaving 9 bases unmatched. CDR3: CASTLDRGQGEQYF. The CDR3 nucleotides are TGTGCCAGCACCCTTGACAGGGGGCAAGGCGAGCAGTACTTC.

In its sample, this clone is medium-sized (0.01 to 0.1%). The chain carries TRBV2 and TRBJ1-5, with D uncertain. Germline V CDR1 and CDR2: SNHLY, FYNNEI. The CDR3 length is 12 residues. Trimming took off 7 bases at V and 3 bases at J, with 7 bases between the two ends. The CDR3 DNA reads TGTGCCAGCAAGGAGGACAATCAGCCCCAGCATTTT. As protein: CASKEDNQPQHF.

The chain couples TRBV4-3 to TRBJ2-7, with 7 bases that match TRBD1. Germline V gene sequence: CDR1 LGHNA, CDR2 YSLEER. This CDR3 region has 15 residues. With V trimmed by 1 base and J by 1 base, 4 bases remained unmatched. CDR3 sequence (DNA): TGCGCCAGCAGCCAAGGGACAGGCTCATCCTACGAGCAGTACTTC. It codes for CASSQGTGSSYEQYF.

The chain is built from TRBV5-5 and TRBJ1-6, with unresolved D. CDR3 length equals 17 residues. V shed 4 bases and J shed 0 bases, with 14 bases lying between them. The V gene's germline CDR1 is SGHKS and CDR2 YYEKEE (reference sequence). The CDR3 is CASSQTPESSYNSPLHF. For the CDR3, the DNA is TGTGCCAGCAGCCAGACTCCGGAAAGCTCCTATAATTCACCCCTCCACTTT.

This chain uses TRBV27 with TRBJ2-7, with a tentative D call TRBD1 (6 bases). Germline CDR1 reads MNHEY; CDR2 reads SMNVEV (reference sequence). Trimming left V 3 bases short and J 0 bases short, with 9 bases between. The CDR3 extends over 14 amino acids. The CDR3 region is CASSFTGSSYEQYF. In DNA form, the CDR3 reads TGTGCCAGCAGTTTTACAGGGAGCTCCTACGAGCAGTACTTC.

This chain connects TRBV21-1 to TRBJ2-7; TRBD1 is taken as the D call from the table, unchecked against the DNA. TRBV21-1 is a recognized pseudogene. The CDR3 sequence is 17 residues long. The CDR3 sequence is CASEKIPRQGVGYEQYF. The CDR3 DNA reads as TGTGCCAGCGAAAAGATCCCGAGACAGGGGGTCGGCTACGAGCAGTACTTC.

This clone was recorded once. The chain recombines TRBV7-2 with TRBJ2-5; D remains ambiguous. This CDR3 is 14 amino acids long. Germline CDR1 is SGHTA and CDR2 is FQGNSA. V lost 1 base and J 5 bases, leaving 11 bases between the germline ends. This CDR3 is CASSLEMTFETQYF. The CDR3 coding sequence is TGTGCCAGCAGCTTAGAGATGACTTTCGAGACCCAGTACTTC. Full variable domain (outside the CDR3, taken from reference TRBV7-2 and TRBJ2-5): GAGVSQSPSNKVTEKGKDVELRCDPISGHTALYWYRQSLGQGLEFLIYFQGNSAPDKSGLPSDRFSAERTGGSVSTLTIQRTQQEDSAVYLCASSLEMTFETQYFGPGTRLLVL.

The V gene is TRBV9, the J gene TRBJ2-7, with 7 nucleotides matching TRBD2. The germline gives CDR1 SGDLS, CDR2 YYNGEE. Trimming at V came to 0 bases and at J to 0 bases, leaving 6 bases not matched to a gene. CDR3 size: 16 residues. CDR3: CASSVDSTGGSYEQYF. The CDR3 nucleotides are TGTGCCAGCAGCGTAGATTCGACGGGAGGCTCCTACGAGCAGTACTTC.

This clone has a handful of counts. A far larger clone lies a single base away; this is likely a read error. The chain employs TRBV6-5 and TRBJ1-2, with D unresolved. The CDR3 covers 13 residues. The germline V and J ends were trimmed by 11 bases and 3 bases, with 16 bases remaining between them. CDR1 and CDR2 (germline): MNHEY, SVGAGI. This chain's CDR3 is CACDHGRDYGYTF. Here the CDR3 DNA reads TGTGCCTGCGACCACGGGAGGGACTATGGCTACACCTTC.

V and J are TRBV27 and TRBJ2-7; 7 bases are shared with TRBD1. This CDR3 contains 14 residues. With 7 bases clipped from V and 0 bases from J, the junction kept 6 bases outside the gene matches. Germline-derived CDR1 and CDR2 are MNHEY and SMNVEV (reference sequence). CDR3 sequence: CASIETGSSYEQYF. CDR3 nucleotides: TGTGCCAGCATCGAGACAGGGTCCTCCTACGAGCAGTACTTC.

The chain recombines TRBV13 with TRBJ1-3, with a weak D call TRBD1 (5 bases). Germline loops: CDR1 PRHDT, CDR2 FYEKMQ (reference sequence). V was cut by 8 bases and J by 0 bases, with 29 bases left in between. The CDR3 is made up of 20 amino acids. In DNA, the CDR3 is TGTGCCAGCTGCGGACCCGGGACTTTGAACACTTCTGCCTCTGGAAACACCATATATTTT. Amino acid sequence: CASCGPGTLNTSASGNTIYF.

The gene calls are TRBV6-6 and TRBJ1-1, with a weak D call TRBD1 (5 bases). The CDR3 is 11 amino acids. Germline CDR1 and CDR2: MNHNY and SVGAGI (reference sequence). CDR3 sequence (DNA): TGTGCGGGGGGAGGTTTACGGGGAGCTTTCTTT. Protein sequence: CAGGGLRGAFF.

This clone was found a few times. V gene TRBV25-1 combines with J gene TRBJ1-2; D remains ambiguous. V lost 5 bases to trimming and J lost 4 bases, with 17 bases between them. Germline V gene sequence: CDR1 MGHDK, CDR2 SYGVNS. The CDR3 spans 15 residues. CDR3 coding DNA: TGTGCCAGCAGTACAACGGGTTCCTCTCCCTATGGCTACACCTTC. This translates into CASSTTGSSPYGYTF.

This clone was seen once. The chain couples TRBV4-2 to TRBJ2-7, with TRBD1 identical over 9 bases. CDR3 length: 16 residues. CDR1 is LGHNA and CDR2 is YNFKEQ in the germline V gene. The V segment lost 1 base and the J segment 3 bases; nucleotides outside the gene matches: 7. CDR3 protein: CASSQGTGVPIYEQYF. In DNA, the CDR3 is TGTGCCAGCAGCCAAGGGACAGGGGTTCCCATCTACGAGCAGTACTTC.

The rearrangement links TRBV5-1 to TRBJ2-7; TRBD1 matches 7 bases. The CDR3 contains 14 residues. Germline-derived CDR1 and CDR2 are SGHRS and YFSETQ. V shed 5 bases, J shed 2 bases, and the junction held 7 bases outside the gene matches. The DNA for the CDR3 is TGCGCCAGCAGGAAGACAGGGATCACCTACGAGCAGTACTTC. Its translation is CASRKTGITYEQYF.

This clone was counted a few times. The V call is TRBV7-9, the J call TRBJ1-1; no firm D call. Trimming removed 5 bases from V and 10 bases from J, with 17 bases in between. This CDR3 comprises 13 residues. CDR1 is SEHNR, CDR2 FQNEAQ, per germline (reference sequence). The CDR3 reads CASSLFTREGAFF. CDR3 nucleotides: TGTGCCAGCAGCCTTTTTACACGGGAGGGAGCTTTCTTT.

The chain joins TRBV9 to TRBJ1-1; D is perhaps TRBD1 (5 bases). The germline V and J ends were trimmed by 3 bases and 3 bases, with 15 bases remaining between them. This CDR3 has 15 residues. Per the germline V gene, CDR1 is SGDLS and CDR2 is YYNGEE. CDR3 nucleotide sequence: TGTGCCAGCAGCGGCGGTTCTTCGGGGGACACTGAAGCTTTCTTT. Protein sequence: CASSGGSSGDTEAFF.

The chain combines TRBV5-1 with TRBJ2-7, with TRBD1 matching 8 bases. The V and J ends lost 4 bases and 2 bases, in that order; junction bases with no gene match: 5. Germline V gene lookup returns CDR1 SGHRS and CDR2 YFSETQ. The CDR3 totals 14 residues. CDR3 DNA: TGCGCCAGCAGCATCGGGACAGGAACCTACGAGCAGTACTTC. It translates to CASSIGTGTYEQYF.

This chain joins TRBV25-1 and TRBJ1-1; tentative D call: TRBD1 (5 bases). Trimming left V 2 bases short and J 1 base short, with 8 bases between. Germline-derived CDR1 and CDR2 are MGHDK and SYGVNS. The CDR3 is made up of 14 amino acids. The CDR3 region has the DNA TGTGCCAGCAGTGAAAGGCAGGGGAACACTGAAGCTTTCTTT. It encodes CASSERQGNTEAFF. The full variable domain, completed using reference TRBV25-1 and TRBJ1-1, is EADIYQTPRYLVIGTGKKITLECSQTMGHDKMYWYQQDPGMELHLIHYSYGVNSTEKGDLSSESTVSRIRTEHFPLTLESARPSHTSQYLCASSERQGNTEAFFGQGTRLTVV.

The CDR3 DNA reads TGTGCCAGTAGTATAGGCCGGGGGGGTCCTGAGGGCACTGAAGCTTTCTTT. Its protein is CASSIGRGGPEGTEAFF. The rearrangement joins TRBV19 to TRBJ1-1, with D possibly matching TRBD1 (5 bases). Trimming took off 1 base at V and 4 bases at J, with 19 bases between the two ends. The CDR3 consists of 17 residues. The germline CDR1 and CDR2 sequences are LNHDA and SQIVND (reference sequence).